The TCR beta chain described here comes from a study of blood T cell repertoires in COVID-19. Only in-frame clones appear in the TCRdb table, and some are missing; sequencing was by immunoSEQ multiplex PCR. The profile shows roughly 150,000 clones, around 87% of them singletons. CDR1 MNHNY and CDR2 SVGAGI come from the germline V gene (reference sequence). This CDR3 has 14 residues. V lost 7 bases and J lost 3, with 15 bases in between. The rearrangement joins TRBV6-6 to TRBJ1-2; D is unclear. Material for sequencing was peripheral blood. The TCR originated in a human donor in a cohort sampled during active COVID-19. This CDR3 reads CASNPRVAHYGYTF. Written as DNA, the CDR3 is TGTGCCAGCAACCCCCGGGTCGCCCACTATGGCTACACCTTC.